A single sample gave rise to the 15 T cell receptor beta chains below, sequenced in a study of control samples from healthy donors and cancer patients. The table came from immunoSEQ multiplex PCR; TCRdb's copy has only in-frame clones and leaves some out. The sample holds 150,000 to 200,000 clones; roughly 94% are singletons and the top ten take roughly 1.3%. The sequenced sample was blood. The receptors shown here come from a woman younger than 35 in good health.

The V and J genes are TRBV7-2 and TRBJ2-7; the D gene is possibly TRBD1 (6 bases). V lost 5 bases and J 2 bases, leaving 13 bases between the germline ends. This CDR3 contains 14 residues. Germline lookup yields CDR1 SGHTA and CDR2 FQGNSA. For the CDR3, the DNA is TGTGCCAGCAGCCGTCAGGGGTTCACCTACGAGCAGTACTTC. Encoded protein: CASSRQGFTYEQYF.

The V gene is TRBV2, the J gene TRBJ2-7; D is ambiguous. This CDR3 region has 10 residues. V lost 2 bases and J lost 9, with 5 bases in between. In germline, CDR1 is SNHLY, CDR2 FYNNEI. CDR3 coding DNA: TGTGCCAGCAGTGAAATGGGGCAGTACTTC. Protein product: CASSEMGQYF.

The chain couples TRBV7-9 to TRBJ1-2, with 7 bases fitting TRBD1. The length of the CDR3 is 15 residues. Trimming removed 5 bases from V and 1 base from J; junction bases left unmatched: 7. CDR1 and CDR2 (germline): SEHNR, FQNEAQ (reference sequence). CDR3 sequence (DNA): TGTGCCAGCAGCCCCGGGACAGAGCTTAACTATGGCTACACCTTC. The encoded protein is CASSPGTELNYGYTF.

This clone has just one count. The chain links TRBV28 to TRBJ1-1; 9 bases are a match to TRBD1. The V and J ends lost 6 bases and 8 bases, in that order; junction bases with no gene match: 13. The CDR3 extends over 15 amino acids. In germline, CDR1 is MDHEN, CDR2 SYDVKM. The CDR3 DNA sequence: TGTGCCAGCAGCCCGGCGGGACAGGGACTAGGAGAAGCTTTCTTT. Translation: CASSPAGQGLGEAFF.

This clone was picked up a small number of times. The chain employs TRBV6-2 or TRBV6-3 and TRBJ2-7, with 8 bases identical to TRBD2. The CDR3 loop spans 14 amino acids. Unmatched junction bases numbered 3, after V lost 3 bases and J lost 2 bases. Germline CDR1 is MNHEY and CDR2 is SVGEGT. The CDR3 DNA follows: TGTGCCAGCAGTTATAAGCGGGAGCCCTACGAGCAGTACTTC. It is translated as CASSYKREPYEQYF.

The J gene is TRBJ2-6, the V gene TRBV6-5; no definite D call. CDR3 length: 15 amino acids. Germline V gives CDR1 MNHEY, CDR2 SVGAGI. V was pared by 7 bases and J by 0 bases, with 10 bases between. The CDR3 sequence is CASTFGGSGANVLTF. CDR3 in DNA: TGTGCCAGCACCTTTGGTGGCTCTGGGGCCAACGTCCTGACTTTC.

This clone was observed a single time. The chain has TRBV7-6 and TRBJ1-2; tentatively, D is TRBD1 (6 bases). Trimming pared 2 bases from V and 2 bases from J, leaving 15 bases between. The CDR3 runs 16 residues. Germline V gene sequence: CDR1 SGHVS, CDR2 FNYEAQ. The CDR3 bases are TGTGCCAGCAGCTTATCGTCGACAGGCCCAAACTATGGCTACACCTTC. Protein sequence: CASSLSSTGPNYGYTF.

J is TRBJ2-3 and V is TRBV19; 7 bases agree with TRBD2. This CDR3 comprises 14 residues. Germline CDR1 and CDR2: LNHDA and SQIVND (reference sequence). V lost 6 bases and J lost 4; bases outside the gene matches: 7. In DNA, the CDR3 is TGTGCCAGTAGGGGCGGGAGTCTGGCAGATACGCAGTATTTT. This encodes CASRGGSLADTQYF.

V usage is TRBV19 and J usage is TRBJ1-1; the D gene is possibly TRBD1 (5 bases). This CDR3 has 17 residues. Germline lookup yields CDR1 LNHDA and CDR2 SQIVND (reference sequence). V was pared by 3 bases and J by 1 base, with 18 bases between. The CDR3 is CASSMGRSRGRNTEAFF. The CDR3 DNA reads TGTGCCAGTAGTATGGGACGTAGTAGGGGTAGGAACACTGAAGCTTTCTTT.

This chain joins TRBV5-1 and TRBJ1-6; TRBD1 is a possible D gene (5 bases). Between the trimmed V and J ends, which lost 2 bases and 13 bases, there was a span of 10 bases. CDR3 length equals 12 residues. Germline CDR1 is SGHRS and CDR2 is YFSETQ. The CDR3 protein is CASSLGDGPLHF. The CDR3 DNA reads TGCGCCAGCAGCTTAGGGGACGGGCCCCTCCACTTT. The complete variable domain, with remaining parts taken from reference TRBV5-1 and TRBJ1-6, reads KAGVTQTPRYLIKTRGQQVTLSCSPISGHRSVSWYQQTPGQGLQFLFEYFSETQRNKGNFPGRFSGRQFSNSRSEMNVSTLELGDSALYLCASSLGDGPLHFGNGTRLTVT.

This clone occurred once. This chain connects TRBV19 to TRBJ1-3; D is uncertain. Trimming shortened V by 7 bases and J by 0 bases, and 16 bases separated the two germline ends. The V gene's germline CDR1 is LNHDA and CDR2 SQIVND (reference sequence). CDR3 size: 16 residues. Here the CDR3 DNA reads TGTGCCAGTAATAGGATCACCGGGAGCTCTGGAAACACCATATATTTT. Translated, it gives CASNRITGSSGNTIYF.

This clone appeared a single time. The chain employs TRBV2 and TRBJ2-4; D remains unclear. The CDR3 extends over 16 amino acids. CDR1 and CDR2 from the germline V gene are SNHLY and FYNNEI. V lost 1 base, J lost 0 bases, and 10 bases lay in between. CDR3 protein: CASSEGLGLAKNIQYF. CDR3 coding DNA: TGTGCCAGCAGTGAAGGGTTAGGGCTAGCCAAAAACATTCAGTACTTC. Full variable domain (missing parts from reference TRBV2 and TRBJ2-4): EPEVTQTPSHQVTQMGQEVILRCVPISNHLYFYWYRQILGQKVEFLVSFYNNEISEKSEIFDDQFSVERPDGSNFTLKIRSTKLEDSAMYFCASSEGLGLAKNIQYFGAGTRLSVL.

The chain has TRBV10-3 and TRBJ2-6, with D uncertain. Deletions cut 10 bases from V and 0 bases from J, with 7 bases between. The CDR3 sequence is 13 residues long. Per germline, CDR1 ENHRY and CDR2 SYGVKD. In nucleotides, the CDR3 is TGTGCCACCACACCCTCTGGGGCCAACGTCCTGACTTTC. Its protein product is CATTPSGANVLTF.

CDR3 sequence: CATTDKKGELFF. In DNA, the CDR3 is TGTGCCACCACAGACAAGAAGGGGGAGCTGTTTTTT. The genes are TRBV24-1 and TRBJ2-2; no firm D call. The CDR3 spans 12 residues. CDR1 and CDR2 from the germline V gene are KGHDR and SFDVKD. V lost 8 bases and J 8 bases, leaving 11 bases between the germline ends.

This clone was seen more than once but under ten times. V and J are TRBV6-5 and TRBJ1-3, with TRBD1 matching over 7 bases. This CDR3 has 13 residues. V shed 6 bases and J 4 bases; nucleotides not matched to a gene: 3. Germline V CDR1 and CDR2: MNHEY, SVGAGI. The CDR3 is CASSSGQGNTIYF. The CDR3 region has the DNA TGTGCCAGCAGCTCGGGACAGGGAAACACCATATATTTT.